The present T cell receptor beta chain was sequenced within a study of identical twins. Findings of the study overall: Reduced insertions were recorded for abundant cord blood beta clonotypes, with no such pattern in memory repertoires. There is a chance that invariant MAIT and iNKT cells partially muddied zero-insertion analyses.

Each cDNA held unique molecular identifiers, and template switching gave it a universal primer site. TCRdb passed the 5' RACE reads through MiXCR, listing each CDR3 protein once. This sample carries 690,000 or so distinct CDR3 sequences, approximately 9% of them seen once, and the ten largest clones take more than 0.75%. Germline V lookup: CDR1 SGHRS, CDR2 YFSETQ. Trimming left V 6 bases short and J 7 bases short, with 20 bases between. The CDR3 runs to 15 residues. To note about this clonotype: What it binds is unknown.

Another study also made use of these data, one on yellow fever vaccine responses in identical twins. That work adds: Reported findings indicate that twins' vaccine T cell responses seemed partially convergent, partially personalized.

This sequence originates from a woman aged 18-29 years in good health. Sequences were obtained from PBMCs. J is TRBJ2-1 and V is TRBV5-1, with unresolved D. The CDR3 bases are TGCGCCAGCAACCCAACCACTAACTTCCCAAATGAGCAGTTCTTC. It encodes CASNPTTNFPNEQFF.